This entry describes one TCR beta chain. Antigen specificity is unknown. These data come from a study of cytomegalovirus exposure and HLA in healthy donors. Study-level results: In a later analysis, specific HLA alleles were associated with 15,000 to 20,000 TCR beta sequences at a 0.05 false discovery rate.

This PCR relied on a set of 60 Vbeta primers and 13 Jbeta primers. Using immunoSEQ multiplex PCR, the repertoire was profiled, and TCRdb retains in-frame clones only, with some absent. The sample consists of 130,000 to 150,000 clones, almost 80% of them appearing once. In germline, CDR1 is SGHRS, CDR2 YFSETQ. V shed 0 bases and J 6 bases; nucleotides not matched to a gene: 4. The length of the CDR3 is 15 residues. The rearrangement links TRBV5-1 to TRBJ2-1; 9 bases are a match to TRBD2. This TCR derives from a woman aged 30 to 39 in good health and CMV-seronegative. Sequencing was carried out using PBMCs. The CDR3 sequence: CASSLGAGGINEQFF. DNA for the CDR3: TGCGCCAGCAGCTTGGGGGCGGGGGGGATCAATGAGCAGTTCTTC.